The T cell receptor (beta chain) described here comes from a study of T cells after yellow fever vaccination. The overall study: CD3, CD45RA, CCR7 and CD95 sorting yielded EM, EMRA, CM and Tscm memory subsets.

This clonotype was counted ten times or more. General study findings and limits: Clones from primary vaccination mostly reappeared after the booster (around 96% CD4, less than 90% CD8).

TCR cDNA, made by 5'RACE template switching, carried an added universal primer site and UMIs. TCRdb processed the 5' RACE reads anew with MiXCR; each CDR3 protein has one entry. The data contain under 15,000 distinct CDR3 sequences, roughly 6% of them seen just once; the ten biggest clones take up almost 0.95%. CDR1 and CDR2 from the germline V gene are DFQATT and SNEGSKA (reference sequence). With 6 bases removed from V and 2 bases from J, the gap between germline ends came to 15 bases. There are 14 residues in the CDR3. The receptor was derived from a man between 25 and 39 years old who received the YFV17D yellow fever vaccine. Sample: PBMCs, either bulk or a sorted T-cell subset (CD4+, CD8+, memory, or dextramer-sorted; not recorded which), taken on the day of the yellow fever booster vaccination. The chain employs TRBV20-1 and TRBJ2-3; maybe TRBD2 (6 bases). The CDR3 DNA sequence: TGCAGTGCGCCCCGGAGGGGCGTCACAGATACGCAGTATTTT. Amino acids: CSAPRRGVTDTQYF.